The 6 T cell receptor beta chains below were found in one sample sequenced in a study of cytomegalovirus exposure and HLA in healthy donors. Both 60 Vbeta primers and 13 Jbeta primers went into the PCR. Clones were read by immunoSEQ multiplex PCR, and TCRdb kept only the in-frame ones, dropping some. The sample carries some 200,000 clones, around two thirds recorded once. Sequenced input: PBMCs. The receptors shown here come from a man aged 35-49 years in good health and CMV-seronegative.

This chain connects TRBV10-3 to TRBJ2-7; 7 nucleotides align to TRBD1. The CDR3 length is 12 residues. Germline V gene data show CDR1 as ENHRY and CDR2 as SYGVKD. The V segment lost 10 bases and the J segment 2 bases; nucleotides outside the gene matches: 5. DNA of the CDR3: TGTGCCACCCTAGGGACAGCCTACGAGCAGTACTTC. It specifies CATLGTAYEQYF.

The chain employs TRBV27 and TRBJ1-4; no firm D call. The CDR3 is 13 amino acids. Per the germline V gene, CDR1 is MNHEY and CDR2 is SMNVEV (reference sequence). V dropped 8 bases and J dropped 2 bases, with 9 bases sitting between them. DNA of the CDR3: TGTGCCAGCGCACCTAGGACTAATGAAAAACTGTTTTTT. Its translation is CASAPRTNEKLFF. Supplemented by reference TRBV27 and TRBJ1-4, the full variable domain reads EAQVTQNPRYLITVTGKKLTVTCSQNMNHEYMSWYRQDPGLGLRQIYYSMNVEVTDKGDVPEGYKVSRKEKRNFPLILESPSPNQTSLYFCASAPRTNEKLFFGSGTQLSVL.

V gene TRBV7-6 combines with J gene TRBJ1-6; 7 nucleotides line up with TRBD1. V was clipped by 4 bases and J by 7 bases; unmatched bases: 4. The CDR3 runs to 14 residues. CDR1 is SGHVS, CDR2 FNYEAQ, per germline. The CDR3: CASSSTGMNSPLHF. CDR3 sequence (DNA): TGTGCCAGCAGCTCGACAGGGATGAATTCACCCCTCCACTTT.

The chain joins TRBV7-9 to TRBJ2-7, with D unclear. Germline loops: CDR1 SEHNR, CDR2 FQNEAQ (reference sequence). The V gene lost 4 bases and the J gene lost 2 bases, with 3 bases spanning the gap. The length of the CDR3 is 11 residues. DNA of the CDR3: TGTGCCAGCAGCTCGGCCTACGAGCAGTACTTC. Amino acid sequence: CASSSAYEQYF.

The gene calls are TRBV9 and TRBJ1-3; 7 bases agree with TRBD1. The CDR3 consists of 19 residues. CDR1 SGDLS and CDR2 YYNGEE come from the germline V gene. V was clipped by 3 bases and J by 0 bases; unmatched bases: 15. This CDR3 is CASSGSRTGRPFSGNTIYF. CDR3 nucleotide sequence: TGTGCCAGCAGCGGGTCCCGGACAGGTCGCCCTTTCTCTGGAAACACCATATATTTT.

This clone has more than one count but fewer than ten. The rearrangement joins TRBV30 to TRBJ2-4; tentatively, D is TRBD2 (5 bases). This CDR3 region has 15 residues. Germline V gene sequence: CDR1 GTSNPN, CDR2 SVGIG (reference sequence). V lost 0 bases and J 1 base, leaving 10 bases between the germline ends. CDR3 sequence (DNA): TGTGCCTGGAGTGTAGGAGGCTTCGCCAAAAACATTCAGTACTTC. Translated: CAWSVGGFAKNIQYF.